This T cell receptor gamma chain came from a study of Vδ1+ human thymocytes. Study results and limitations: Bulk repertoire data may be misinterpreted because of unexpected Vdelta2 sequences. Thymic TRG and TRD repertoires appeared highly polyclonal, with Gaussian CDR3 length distributions.

This CDR3 is 13 amino acids long. The J segment lost 4 bases and the V segment lost 2 bases, leaving 5 bases of the junction unmatched. Germline lookup yields CDR1 GITISATS and CDR2 ISYDGTV (reference sequence). Sorted Vdelta1+ thymocytes were 98% to 99.6% pure. RNA was extracted from the cells and then reverse transcribed. Multiplex PCR used pooled V-gene forward primers and a constant-region reverse primer to amplify CDR3s. TCRdb re-called the multiplex PCR reads through CATT. In the table there are tens of thousands of gamma-chain clones, 20% of which are singletons. This clone was seen only a few times. The antigen is undetermined. Other DNA sequences in this sample translate to the same CDR3.

The specimen sequenced was Vdelta1+ gamma-delta thymocytes from the thymus. The subset: FACS-sorted CD3+ TCRalphabeta- TCRVdelta1+ TCRVdelta2- thymocytes. This sequence joins TRGV9 and TRGJ1 or TRGJ2. This receptor was taken from a boy in the first two years of life who had congenital heart surgery. This CDR3 reads CALWEAPYYKKLF. DNA of the CDR3: TGTGCCTTGTGGGAGGCACCCTATTATAAGAAACTCTTT.